The T cell receptor (beta chain) described here comes from a study of cytomegalovirus exposure and HLA in healthy donors. Vbeta (60) and Jbeta (13) primers were used in the PCR. TCRdb's table, derived via immunoSEQ multiplex PCR, lists solely in-frame clones and lacks some. Here the sample spans about 95,000 clones, about 76% being singletons. Study results and caveats: The authors considered a cluster of highly shared sequence variants likely to be a sequencing artifact. A later analysis linked a missense variant in DCLRE1C to the trimming of TCR beta V and J genes.

Concerning this clone: What it binds is unknown.

The TCR sequence derives from a middle-aged woman in good health and CMV-seronegative. Input material: PBMCs.

CDR3 sequence (DNA): TGTGCCAGCAGATCGACAGGGGACTATGGCTACACCTTC. Protein: CASRSTGDYGYTF. The gene calls are TRBV25-1 and TRBJ1-2; 8 positions match TRBD1. V was pared by 6 bases and J by 3 bases, with 3 bases of the junction left unmatched. Looked up from germline, CDR1 is MGHDK and CDR2 is SYGVNS. CDR3 length equals 13 residues.